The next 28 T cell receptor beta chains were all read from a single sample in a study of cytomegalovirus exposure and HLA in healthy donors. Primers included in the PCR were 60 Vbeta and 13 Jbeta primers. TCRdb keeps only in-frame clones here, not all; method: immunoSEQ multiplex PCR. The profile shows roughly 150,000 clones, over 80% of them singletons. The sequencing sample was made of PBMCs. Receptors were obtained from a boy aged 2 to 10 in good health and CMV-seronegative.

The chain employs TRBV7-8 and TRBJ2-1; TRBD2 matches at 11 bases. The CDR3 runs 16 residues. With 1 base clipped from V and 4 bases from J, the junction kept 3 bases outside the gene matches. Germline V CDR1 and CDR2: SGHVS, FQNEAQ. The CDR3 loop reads CASSLGTSGSYNEQFF. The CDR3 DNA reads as TGTGCCAGCAGCTTAGGAACTAGCGGGAGTTACAATGAGCAGTTCTTC.

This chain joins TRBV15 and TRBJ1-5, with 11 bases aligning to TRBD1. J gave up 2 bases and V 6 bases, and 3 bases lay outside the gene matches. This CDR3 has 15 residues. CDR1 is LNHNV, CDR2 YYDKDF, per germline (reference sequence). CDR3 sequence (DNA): TGTGCCACCAGGCGGACAGGGGGCGGCAATCAGCCCCAGCATTTT. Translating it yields CATRRTGGGNQPQHF.

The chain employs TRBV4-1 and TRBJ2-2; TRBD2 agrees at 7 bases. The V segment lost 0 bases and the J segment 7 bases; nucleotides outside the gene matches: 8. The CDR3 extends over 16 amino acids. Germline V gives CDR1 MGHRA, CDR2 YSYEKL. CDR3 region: CASSQDFTSAGGELFF. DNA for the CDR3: TGCGCCAGCAGCCAAGATTTCACTAGCGCGGGCGGGGAGCTGTTTTTT.

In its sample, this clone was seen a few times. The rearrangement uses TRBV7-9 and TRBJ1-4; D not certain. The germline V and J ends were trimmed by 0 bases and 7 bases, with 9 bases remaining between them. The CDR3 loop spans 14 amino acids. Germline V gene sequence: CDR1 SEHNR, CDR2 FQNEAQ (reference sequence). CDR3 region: CASSLAGDSEKLFF. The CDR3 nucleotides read TGTGCCAGCAGCTTAGCCGGGGATTCTGAAAAACTGTTTTTT.

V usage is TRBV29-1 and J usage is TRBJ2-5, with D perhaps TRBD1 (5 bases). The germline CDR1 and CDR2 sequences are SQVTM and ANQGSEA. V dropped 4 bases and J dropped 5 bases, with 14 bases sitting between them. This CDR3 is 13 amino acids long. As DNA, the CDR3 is TGCAGCGTTGTACCCCAGGGTGGTGAGACCCAGTACTTC. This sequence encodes CSVVPQGGETQYF.

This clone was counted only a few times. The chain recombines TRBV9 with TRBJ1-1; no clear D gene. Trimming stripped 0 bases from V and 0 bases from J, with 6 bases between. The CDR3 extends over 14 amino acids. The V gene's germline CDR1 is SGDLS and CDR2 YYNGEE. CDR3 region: CASSVDLMNTEAFF. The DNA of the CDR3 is TGTGCCAGCAGCGTAGACTTGATGAACACTGAAGCTTTCTTT. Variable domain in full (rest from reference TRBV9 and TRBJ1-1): DSGVTQTPKHLITATGQRVTLRCSPRSGDLSVYWYQQSLDQGLQFLIQYYNGEERAKGNILERFSAQQFPDLHSELNLSSLELGDSALYFCASSVDLMNTEAFFGQGTRLTVV.

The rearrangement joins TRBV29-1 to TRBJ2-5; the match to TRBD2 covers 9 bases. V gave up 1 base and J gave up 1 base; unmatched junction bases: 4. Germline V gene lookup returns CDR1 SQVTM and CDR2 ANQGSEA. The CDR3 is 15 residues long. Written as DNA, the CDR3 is TGCAGCGTTGAAGGTAGACTAGCGGTCCAAGAGACCCAGTACTTC. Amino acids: CSVEGRLAVQETQYF.

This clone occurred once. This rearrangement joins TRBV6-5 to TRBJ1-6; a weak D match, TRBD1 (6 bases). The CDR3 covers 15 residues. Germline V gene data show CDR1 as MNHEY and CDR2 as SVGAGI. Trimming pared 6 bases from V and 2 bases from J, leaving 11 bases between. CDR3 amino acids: CASSDRSTYNSPLHF. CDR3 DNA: TGTGCCAGCAGCGACAGGAGCACCTATAATTCACCCCTCCACTTT.

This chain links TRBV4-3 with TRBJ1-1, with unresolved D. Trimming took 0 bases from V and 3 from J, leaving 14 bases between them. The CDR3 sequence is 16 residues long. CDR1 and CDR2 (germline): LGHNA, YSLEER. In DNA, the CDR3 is TGCGCCAGCAGCCAAGATCGTTCGGGAGGATACACTGAAGCTTTCTTT. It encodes CASSQDRSGGYTEAFF.

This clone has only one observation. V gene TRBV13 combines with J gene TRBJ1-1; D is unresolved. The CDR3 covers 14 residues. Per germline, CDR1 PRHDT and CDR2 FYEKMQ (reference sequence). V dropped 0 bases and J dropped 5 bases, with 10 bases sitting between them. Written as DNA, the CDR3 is TGTGCCAGCAGCTTAGGTGGCCCCTGGACTGAAGCTTTCTTT. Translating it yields CASSLGGPWTEAFF.

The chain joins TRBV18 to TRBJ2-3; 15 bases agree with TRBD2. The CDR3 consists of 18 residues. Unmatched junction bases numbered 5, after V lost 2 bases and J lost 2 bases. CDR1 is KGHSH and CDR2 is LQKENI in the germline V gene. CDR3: CASSPRTSGRGTTDTQYF. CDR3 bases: TGTGCCAGCTCACCAAGGACTAGCGGGAGGGGGACCACAGATACGCAGTATTTT.

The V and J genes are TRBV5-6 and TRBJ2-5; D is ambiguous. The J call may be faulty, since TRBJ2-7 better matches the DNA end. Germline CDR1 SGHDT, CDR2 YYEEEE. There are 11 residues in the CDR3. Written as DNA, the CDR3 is TGTGCCAGCAGCTTGGGCTACGAGCAGTACTTC. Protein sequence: CASSLGYEQYF.

CDR3 residues: CASSLVEGYEQYF. The CDR3 DNA sequence: TGTGCCAGCAGTTTGGTTGAGGGCTACGAGCAGTACTTC. This sequence joins TRBV6-6 and TRBJ2-7, with D possibly matching TRBD2 (5 bases). The CDR3 length is 13 residues. CDR1 and CDR2 from the germline V gene are MNHNY and SVGAGI (reference sequence). V lost 4 bases and J lost 3, with 10 bases in between.

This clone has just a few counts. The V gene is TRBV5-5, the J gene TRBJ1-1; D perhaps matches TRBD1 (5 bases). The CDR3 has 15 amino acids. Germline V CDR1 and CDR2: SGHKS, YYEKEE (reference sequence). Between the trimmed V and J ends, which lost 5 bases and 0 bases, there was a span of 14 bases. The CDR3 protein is CASRREGSMNTEAFF. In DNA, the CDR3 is TGTGCCAGCAGACGGGAGGGGAGTATGAACACTGAAGCTTTCTTT. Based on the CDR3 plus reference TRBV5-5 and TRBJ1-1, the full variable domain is DAGVTQSPTHLIKTRGQQVTLRCSPISGHKSVSWYQQVLGQGPQFIFQYYEKEERGRGNFPDRFSARQFPNYSSELNVNALLLGDSALYLCASRREGSMNTEAFFGQGTRLTVV.

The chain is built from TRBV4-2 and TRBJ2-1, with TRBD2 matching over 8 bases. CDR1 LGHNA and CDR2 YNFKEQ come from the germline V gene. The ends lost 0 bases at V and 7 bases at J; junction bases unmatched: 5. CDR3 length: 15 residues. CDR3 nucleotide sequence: TGTGCCAGCAGCCAAGAAGGGACTAGTGAGAATGAGCAGTTCTTC. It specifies CASSQEGTSENEQFF.

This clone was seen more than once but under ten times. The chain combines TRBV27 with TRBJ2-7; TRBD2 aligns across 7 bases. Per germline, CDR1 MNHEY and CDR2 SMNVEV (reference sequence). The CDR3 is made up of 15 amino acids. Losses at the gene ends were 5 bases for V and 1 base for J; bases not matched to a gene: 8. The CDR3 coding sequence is TGTGCCAGCAGTCCCCTGCGGGAGAAGTCCTACGAGCAGTACTTC. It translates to CASSPLREKSYEQYF.

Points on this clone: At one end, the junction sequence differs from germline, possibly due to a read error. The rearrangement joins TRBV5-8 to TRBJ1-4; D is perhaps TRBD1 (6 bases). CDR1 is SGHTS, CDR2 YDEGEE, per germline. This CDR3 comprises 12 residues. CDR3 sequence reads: CASSPVGHLKVF. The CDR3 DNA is TGTGCCAGCAGCCCGGTGGGACACCTCAAGGTTTTT.

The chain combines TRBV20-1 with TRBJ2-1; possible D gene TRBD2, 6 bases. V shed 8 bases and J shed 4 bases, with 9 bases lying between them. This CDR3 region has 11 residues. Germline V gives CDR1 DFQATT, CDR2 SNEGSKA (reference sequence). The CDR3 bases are TGCAGTAGCGGGTCATACAATGAGCAGTTCTTC. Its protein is CSSGSYNEQFF.

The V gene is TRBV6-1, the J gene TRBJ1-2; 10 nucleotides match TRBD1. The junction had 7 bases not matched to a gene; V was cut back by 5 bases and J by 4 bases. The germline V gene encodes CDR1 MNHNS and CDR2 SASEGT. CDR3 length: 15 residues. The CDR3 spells CASSMRDRGTYGYTF. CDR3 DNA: TGTGCCAGCAGTATGCGGGACAGGGGAACCTATGGCTACACCTTC.

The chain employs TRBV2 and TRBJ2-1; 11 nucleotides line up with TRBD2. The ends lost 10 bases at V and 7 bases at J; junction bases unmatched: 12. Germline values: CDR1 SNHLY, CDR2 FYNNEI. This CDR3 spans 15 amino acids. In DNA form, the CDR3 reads TGTGCCACCTCCCGTACTAGCGGGGGTACGAATGAGCAGTTCTTC. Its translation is CATSRTSGGTNEQFF.

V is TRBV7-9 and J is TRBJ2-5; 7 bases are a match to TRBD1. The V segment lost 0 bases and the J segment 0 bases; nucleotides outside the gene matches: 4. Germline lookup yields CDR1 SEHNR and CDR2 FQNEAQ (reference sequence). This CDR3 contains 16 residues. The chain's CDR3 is CASSLAPDRDQETQYF. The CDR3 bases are TGTGCCAGCAGCTTAGCCCCTGACAGGGACCAAGAGACCCAGTACTTC. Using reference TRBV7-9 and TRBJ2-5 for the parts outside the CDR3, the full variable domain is DTGVSQNPRHKITKRGQNVTFRCDPISEHNRLYWYRQTLGQGPEFLTYFQNEAQLEKSRLLSDRFSAERPKGSFSTLEIQRTEQGDSAMYLCASSLAPDRDQETQYFGPGTRLLVL.

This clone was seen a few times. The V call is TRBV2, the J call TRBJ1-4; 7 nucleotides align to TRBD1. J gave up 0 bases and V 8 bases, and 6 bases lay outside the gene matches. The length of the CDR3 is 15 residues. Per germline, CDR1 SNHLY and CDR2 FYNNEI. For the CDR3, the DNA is TGTGCCAGCGGGACAGCCCATGCAACTAATGAAAAACTGTTTTTT. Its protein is CASGTAHATNEKLFF.

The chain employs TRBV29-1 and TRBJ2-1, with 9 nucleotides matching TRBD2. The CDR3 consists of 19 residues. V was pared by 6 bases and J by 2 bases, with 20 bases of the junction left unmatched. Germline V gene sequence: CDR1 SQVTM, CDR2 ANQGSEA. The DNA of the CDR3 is TGCAGCGTGAAATTAGCGGGAGAGGGAAATCGGGATCCCTACAATGAGCAGTTCTTC. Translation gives CSVKLAGEGNRDPYNEQFF.

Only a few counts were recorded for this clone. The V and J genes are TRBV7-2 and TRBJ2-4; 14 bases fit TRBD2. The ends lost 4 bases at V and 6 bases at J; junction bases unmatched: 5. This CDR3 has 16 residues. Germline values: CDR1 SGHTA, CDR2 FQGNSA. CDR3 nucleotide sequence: TGTGCCAGCAGCTGGGGACTAGCGGGAGCGGGAAACATTCAGTACTTC. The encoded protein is CASSWGLAGAGNIQYF. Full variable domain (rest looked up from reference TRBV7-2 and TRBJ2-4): GAGVSQSPSNKVTEKGKDVELRCDPISGHTALYWYRQSLGQGLEFLIYFQGNSAPDKSGLPSDRFSAERTGGSVSTLTIQRTQQEDSAVYLCASSWGLAGAGNIQYFGAGTRLSVL.

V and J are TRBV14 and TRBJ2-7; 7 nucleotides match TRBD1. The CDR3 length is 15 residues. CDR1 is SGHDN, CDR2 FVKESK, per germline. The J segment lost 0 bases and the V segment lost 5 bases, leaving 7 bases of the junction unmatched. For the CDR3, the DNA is TGTGCCAGCAGCACAGACAGGGAAAGCTCCTACGAGCAGTACGTC. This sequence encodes CASSTDRESSYEQYV.

CDR3 sequence (DNA): TGTGCCAGCAGTAGGGCGAGGAGGGCAGAGACCCAGTACTTC. Translating it yields CASSRARRAETQYF. The V gene is TRBV27, the J gene TRBJ2-5; D may be TRBD2 (6 bases). Between the trimmed V and J ends, which lost 5 bases and 4 bases, there was a span of 14 bases. The length of the CDR3 is 14 residues. The germline V gene has CDR1 MNHEY and CDR2 SMNVEV (reference sequence).

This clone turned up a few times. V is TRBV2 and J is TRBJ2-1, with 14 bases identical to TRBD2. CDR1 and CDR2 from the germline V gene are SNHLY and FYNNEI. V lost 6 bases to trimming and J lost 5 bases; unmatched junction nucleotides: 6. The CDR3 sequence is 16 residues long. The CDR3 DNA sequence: TGTGCCAGCAGAGGACTAGCGGGGGGACGGCACAATGAGCAGTTCTTC. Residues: CASRGLAGGRHNEQFF.

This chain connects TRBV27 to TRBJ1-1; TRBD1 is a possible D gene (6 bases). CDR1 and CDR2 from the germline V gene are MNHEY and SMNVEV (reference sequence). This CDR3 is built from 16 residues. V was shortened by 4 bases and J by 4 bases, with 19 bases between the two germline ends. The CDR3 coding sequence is TGTGCCAGCAGTTATCGGTCCGTTAAAGGGGGCACTGAAGCTTTCTTT. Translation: CASSYRSVKGGTEAFF.